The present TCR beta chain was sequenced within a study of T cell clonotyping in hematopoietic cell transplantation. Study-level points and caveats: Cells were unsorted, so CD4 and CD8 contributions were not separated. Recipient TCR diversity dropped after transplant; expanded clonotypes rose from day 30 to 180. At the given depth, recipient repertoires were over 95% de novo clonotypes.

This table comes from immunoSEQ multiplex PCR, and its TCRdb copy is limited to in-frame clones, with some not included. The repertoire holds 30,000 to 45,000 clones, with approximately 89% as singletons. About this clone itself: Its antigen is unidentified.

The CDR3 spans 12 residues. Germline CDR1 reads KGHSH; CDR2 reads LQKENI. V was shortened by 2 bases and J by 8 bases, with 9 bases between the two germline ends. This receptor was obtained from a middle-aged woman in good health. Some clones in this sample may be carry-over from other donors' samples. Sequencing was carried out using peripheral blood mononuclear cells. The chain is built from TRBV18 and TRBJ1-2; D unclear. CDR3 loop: CASSPAAEGYTF. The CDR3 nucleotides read TGTGCCAGCTCACCAGCGGCGGAGGGCTACACCTTC. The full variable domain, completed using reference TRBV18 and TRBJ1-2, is NAGVMQNPRHLVRRRGQEARLRCSPMKGHSHVYWYRQLPEEGLKFMVYLQKENIIDESGMPKERFSAEFPKEGPSILRIQQVVRGDSAAYFCASSPAAEGYTFGSGTRLTVV.